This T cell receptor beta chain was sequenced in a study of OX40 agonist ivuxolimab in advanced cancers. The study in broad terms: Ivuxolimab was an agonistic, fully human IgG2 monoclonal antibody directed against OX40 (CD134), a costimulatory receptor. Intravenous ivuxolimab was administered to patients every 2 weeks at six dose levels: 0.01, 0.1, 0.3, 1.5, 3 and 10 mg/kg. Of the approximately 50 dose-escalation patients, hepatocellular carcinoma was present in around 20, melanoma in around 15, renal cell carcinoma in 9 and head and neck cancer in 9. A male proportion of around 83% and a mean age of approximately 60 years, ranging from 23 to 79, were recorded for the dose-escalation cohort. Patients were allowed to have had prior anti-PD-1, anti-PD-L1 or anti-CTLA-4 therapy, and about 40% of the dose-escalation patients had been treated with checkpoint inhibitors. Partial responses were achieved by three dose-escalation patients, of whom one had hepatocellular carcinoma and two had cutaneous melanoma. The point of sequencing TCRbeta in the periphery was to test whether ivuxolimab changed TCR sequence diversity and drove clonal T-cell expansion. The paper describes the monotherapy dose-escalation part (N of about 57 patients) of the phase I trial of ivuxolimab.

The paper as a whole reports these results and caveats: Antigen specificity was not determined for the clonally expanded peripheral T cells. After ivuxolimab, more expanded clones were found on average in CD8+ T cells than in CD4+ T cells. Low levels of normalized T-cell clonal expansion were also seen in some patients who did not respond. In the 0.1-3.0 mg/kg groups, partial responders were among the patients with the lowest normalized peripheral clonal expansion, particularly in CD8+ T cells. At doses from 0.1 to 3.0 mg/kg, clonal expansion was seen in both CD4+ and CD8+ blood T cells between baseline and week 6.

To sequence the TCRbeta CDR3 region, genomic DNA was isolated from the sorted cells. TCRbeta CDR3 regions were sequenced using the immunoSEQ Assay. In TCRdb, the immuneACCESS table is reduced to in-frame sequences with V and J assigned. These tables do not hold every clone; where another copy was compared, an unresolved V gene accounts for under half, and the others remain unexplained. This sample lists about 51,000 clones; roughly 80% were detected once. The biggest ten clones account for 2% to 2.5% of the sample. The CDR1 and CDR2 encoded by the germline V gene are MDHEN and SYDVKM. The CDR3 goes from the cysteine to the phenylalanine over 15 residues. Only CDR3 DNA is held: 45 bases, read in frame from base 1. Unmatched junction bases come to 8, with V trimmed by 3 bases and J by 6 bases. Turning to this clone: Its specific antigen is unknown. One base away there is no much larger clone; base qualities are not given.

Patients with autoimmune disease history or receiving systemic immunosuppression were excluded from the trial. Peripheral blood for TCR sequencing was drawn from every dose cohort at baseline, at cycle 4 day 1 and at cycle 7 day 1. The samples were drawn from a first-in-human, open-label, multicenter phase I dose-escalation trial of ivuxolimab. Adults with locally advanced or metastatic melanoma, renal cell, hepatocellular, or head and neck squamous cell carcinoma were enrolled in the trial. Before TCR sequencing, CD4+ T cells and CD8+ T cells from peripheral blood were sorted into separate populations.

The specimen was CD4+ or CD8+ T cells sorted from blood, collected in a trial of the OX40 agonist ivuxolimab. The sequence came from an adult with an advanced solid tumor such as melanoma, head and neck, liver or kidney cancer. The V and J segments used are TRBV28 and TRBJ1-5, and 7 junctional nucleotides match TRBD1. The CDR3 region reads CASSFGRGRVQPQHF. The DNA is TGTGCCAGCAGTTTCGGAAGGGGGCGAGTTCAGCCCCAGCATTTT.